One sample yielded the 17 T cell receptor beta chains listed below, sequenced in a study of blood T cell repertoires in COVID-19. Sequenced by immunoSEQ multiplex PCR; TCRdb stores in-frame clones only, minus some. The sample yields about 90,000 clones, roughly 78% seen once. Material for sequencing was peripheral blood. These receptors came from a woman in her 70s with acute or convalescent COVID-19.

This clone came up many times. The rearrangement joins TRBV29-1 to TRBJ1-1; the D gene is possibly TRBD1 (5 bases). CDR1 SQVTM and CDR2 ANQGSEA come from the germline V gene. The CDR3 is made up of 13 amino acids. Trimming took 6 bases from V and 5 from J, leaving 16 bases between them. CDR3 sequence reads: CSVYRMVGTEAFF. The CDR3 nucleotides read TGCAGCGTGTACAGGATGGTCGGGACTGAAGCTTTCTTT.

The V and J genes are TRBV6-6 and TRBJ1-1; D might be TRBD1 (6 bases). Trimming took 4 bases from V and 1 from J, leaving 10 bases between them. Looked up from germline, CDR1 is MNHNY and CDR2 is SVGAGI (reference sequence). The CDR3 length is 14 residues. The CDR3 is CASSSLQGNTEAFF. For the CDR3, the DNA is TGTGCCAGCAGTTCACTACAGGGGAACACTGAAGCTTTCTTT.

This clone was detected once. The V and J genes are TRBV5-1 and TRBJ2-7; the D gene is possibly TRBD1 (5 bases). CDR3 length: 14 amino acids. V was clipped by 4 bases and J by 5 bases, with 16 bases between them. Germline CDR1 is SGHRS and CDR2 is YFSETQ. Written as DNA, the CDR3 is TGCGCCAGCAGCAGGGGCGGTAGTATCGACGAGCAGTACTTC. It yields the protein CASSRGGSIDEQYF. Combining the CDR3 with reference TRBV5-1 and TRBJ2-7 gives the whole variable domain KAGVTQTPRYLIKTRGQQVTLSCSPISGHRSVSWYQQTPGQGLQFLFEYFSETQRNKGNFPGRFSGRQFSNSRSEMNVSTLELGDSALYLCASSRGGSIDEQYFGPGTRLTVT.

J is TRBJ1-3 and V is TRBV4-3; TRBD1 aligns across 7 bases. The CDR3 extends over 14 amino acids. Germline assignment: CDR1 LGHNA and CDR2 YSLEER. The trim removed 5 bases at V and 2 bases at J, leaving 3 bases unmatched. In DNA form, the CDR3 reads TGCGCCAGCAGCGCCAGGGGGGCTGGAAACACCATATATTTT. It specifies CASSARGAGNTIYF.

The rearrangement uses TRBV5-1 and TRBJ2-7, with TRBD2 identical over 13 bases. Germline trimming cut 4 bases from V and 6 bases from J; bases unmatched to any gene: 7. The germline CDR1 and CDR2 sequences are SGHRS and YFSETQ. This CDR3 is 15 amino acids long. The CDR3 DNA reads as TGCGCCAGCAGCCCTACTGGACTAGCGGGAGCCGAGCAGTACTTC. Its protein product is CASSPTGLAGAEQYF.

V and J are TRBV24-1 and TRBJ2-1, with 7 nucleotides matching TRBD2. This CDR3 is built from 16 residues. Germline V gene lookup returns CDR1 KGHDR and CDR2 SFDVKD. Unmatched junction bases numbered 9, after V lost 5 bases and J lost 3 bases. The CDR3 reads CATSAAAAGYYNEQFF. CDR3 nucleotides: TGTGCCACCAGTGCAGCGGCAGCGGGGTACTACAATGAGCAGTTCTTC.

The chain couples TRBV15 to TRBJ2-6, with a weak D call TRBD1 (6 bases). The CDR3 is made up of 15 amino acids. V was pared by 4 bases and J by 2 bases, with 9 bases between. The germline V gene encodes CDR1 LNHNV and CDR2 YYDKDF (reference sequence). CDR3 bases: TGTGCCACCAGCATTGGGGGCCCTGGGGCCAACGTCCTGACTTTC. It is translated as CATSIGGPGANVLTF.

This CDR3 is CASSMAVSGELFF. CDR3 DNA sequence: TGTGCCAGTAGTATGGCTGTCAGCGGGGAGCTGTTTTTT. J is TRBJ2-2 and V is TRBV19; D remains ambiguous. Germline V lookup: CDR1 LNHDA, CDR2 SQIVND (reference sequence). The CDR3 is 13 amino acids. V lost 3 bases, J lost 7 bases, and 9 bases lay in between. Full variable domain (remainder filled in from reference TRBV19 and TRBJ2-2): DGGITQSPKYLFRKEGQNVTLSCEQNLNHDAMYWYRQDPGQGLRLIYYSQIVNDFQKGDIAEGYSVSREKKESFPLTVTSAQKNPTAFYLCASSMAVSGELFFGEGSRLTVL.

Only one count was recorded for this clone. At one boundary the junction diverges from the germline segment, which might be a read error. The identical CDR3 is also encoded by other nucleotide sequences in the sample. The CDR3 nucleotides read TGCGCCAGCAAACGGAGGGGAGAGACCCAATACTTC. This translates into CASKRRGETQYF. This chain uses TRBV5-1 with TRBJ2-5; tentative D call: TRBD2 (6 bases). Germline CDR1 SGHRS, CDR2 YFSETQ. The CDR3 is made up of 12 amino acids.

V and J are TRBV3-1 (or the pseudogene TRBV3-2) and TRBJ1-4; D is perhaps TRBD1 (5 bases). Germline V CDR1 and CDR2: LGHDT, YNNKEL (reference sequence). Trimming cost V 4 bases and J 8 bases, with 14 bases left between them. This CDR3 region has 14 residues. CDR3 bases: TGTGCCAGCAGCCCCCGCGGGGGACGGGAAAAACTGTTTTTT. Translating it yields CASSPRGGREKLFF.

This chain connects TRBV27 to TRBJ1-5, with a possible D match to TRBD1 (5 bases). Trimming removed 6 bases at V and 2 bases at J, with 14 bases between. Germline V lookup: CDR1 MNHEY, CDR2 SMNVEV (reference sequence). The CDR3 consists of 15 residues. CDR3: CASSQTVRGNQPQHF. DNA for the CDR3: TGTGCCAGCAGCCAGACAGTTAGGGGCAATCAGCCCCAGCATTTT.

The rearrangement joins TRBV5-1 to TRBJ1-2; no reliable D call. The CDR3 totals 13 residues. The germline gives CDR1 SGHRS, CDR2 YFSETQ. V was cut by 2 bases and J by 2 bases, with 7 bases left in between. CDR3 loop: CASSLEVNYGYTF. Written as DNA, the CDR3 is TGCGCCAGCAGCTTAGAGGTCAACTATGGCTACACCTTC.

The chain joins TRBV5-1 to TRBJ2-2, with D unresolved. Trimming took 0 bases from V and 1 from J, leaving 4 bases between them. The CDR3 consists of 14 residues. The V gene's germline CDR1 is SGHRS and CDR2 YFSETQ. The CDR3 here is CASSLVLNTGELFF. The CDR3 nucleotides are TGCGCCAGCAGCTTGGTACTGAACACCGGGGAGCTGTTTTTT.

J is TRBJ2-2 and V is TRBV6-5, with D hard to call. The CDR3 sequence is 15 residues long. Germline CDR1 and CDR2: MNHEY and SVGAGI. V gave up 0 bases and J gave up 4 bases, with 9 bases separating them. The CDR3 loop is CASSYSSPATGELFF. CDR3 DNA: TGTGCCAGCAGTTACTCTAGCCCTGCCACCGGGGAGCTGTTTTTT.

The chain combines TRBV11-2 with TRBJ2-7, with TRBD2 matching 8 bases. V shed 5 bases and J 6 bases; nucleotides not matched to a gene: 6. In germline, CDR1 is SGHAT, CDR2 FQNNGV. This CDR3 contains 13 residues. CDR3 DNA sequence: TGTGCCAGCAGCATTACGGGAGGGATCGAGCAGTACTTC. Translated, it gives CASSITGGIEQYF.

The chain is built from TRBV9 and TRBJ1-5; tentative D call: TRBD1 (5 bases). Deletions cut 4 bases from V and 2 bases from J, with 10 bases between. The CDR3 is 14 residues long. The germline gives CDR1 SGDLS, CDR2 YYNGEE. CDR3: CASSHGQGNQPQHF. In DNA, the CDR3 is TGTGCCAGCAGCCATGGACAAGGCAATCAGCCCCAGCATTTT.

The chain uses TRBV7-8 and TRBJ2-5; a possible D gene is TRBD2 (6 bases). V shed 5 bases and J shed 5 bases, with 15 bases lying between them. Per the germline V gene, CDR1 is SGHVS and CDR2 is FQNEAQ. This CDR3 region has 14 residues. The CDR3 bases are TGTGCCAGCAGCAGCCGGGACTTCGGGGAGACCCAGTACTTC. Protein: CASSSRDFGETQYF.